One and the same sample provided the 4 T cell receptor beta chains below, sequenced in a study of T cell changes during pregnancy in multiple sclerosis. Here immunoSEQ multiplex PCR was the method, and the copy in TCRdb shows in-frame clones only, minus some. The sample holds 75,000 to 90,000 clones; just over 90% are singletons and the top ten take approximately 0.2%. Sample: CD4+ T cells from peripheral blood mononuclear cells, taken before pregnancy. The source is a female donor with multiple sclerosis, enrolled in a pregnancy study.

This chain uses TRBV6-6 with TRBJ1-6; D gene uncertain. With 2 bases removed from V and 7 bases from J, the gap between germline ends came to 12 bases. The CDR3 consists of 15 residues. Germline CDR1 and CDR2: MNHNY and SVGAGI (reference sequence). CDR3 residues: CASSYPNEVNSPLHF. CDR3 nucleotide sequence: TGTGCCAGCAGTTACCCCAACGAGGTCAATTCACCCCTCCACTTT.

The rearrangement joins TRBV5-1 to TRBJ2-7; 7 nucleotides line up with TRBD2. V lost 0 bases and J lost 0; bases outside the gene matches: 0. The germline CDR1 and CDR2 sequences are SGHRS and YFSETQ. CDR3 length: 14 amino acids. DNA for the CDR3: TGCGCCAGCAGCTTGGCTAGCGGCTCCTACGAGCAGTACTTC. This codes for CASSLASGSYEQYF.

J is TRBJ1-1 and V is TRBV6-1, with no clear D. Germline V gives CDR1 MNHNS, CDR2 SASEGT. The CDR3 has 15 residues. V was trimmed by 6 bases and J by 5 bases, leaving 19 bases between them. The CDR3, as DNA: TGTGCCAGCAGCACATTCGGAGGCCCGGGGACTGAAGCTTTCTTT. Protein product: CASSTFGGPGTEAFF.

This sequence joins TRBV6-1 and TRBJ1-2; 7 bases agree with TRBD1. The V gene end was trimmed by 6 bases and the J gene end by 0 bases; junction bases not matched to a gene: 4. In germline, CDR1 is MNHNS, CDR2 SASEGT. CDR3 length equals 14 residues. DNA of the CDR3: TGTGCCAGCAGGCCCACAGGGGCTAACTATGGCTACACCTTC. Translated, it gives CASRPTGANYGYTF.